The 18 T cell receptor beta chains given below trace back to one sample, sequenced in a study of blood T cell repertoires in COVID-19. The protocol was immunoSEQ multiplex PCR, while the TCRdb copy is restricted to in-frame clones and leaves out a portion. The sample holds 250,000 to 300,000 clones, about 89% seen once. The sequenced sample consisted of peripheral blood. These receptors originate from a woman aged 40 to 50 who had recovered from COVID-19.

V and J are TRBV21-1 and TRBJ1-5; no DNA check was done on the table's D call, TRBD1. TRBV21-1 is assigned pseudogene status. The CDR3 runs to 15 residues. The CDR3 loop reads CACGGDRGLGQPQHF. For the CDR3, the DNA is TGTGCCTGCGGTGGGGACAGGGGTTTGGGTCAGCCCCAGCATTTT.

The CDR3 DNA sequence: TGCGCCAGCAGCCAAGTGGGGGGGACAAACCAAGCTTTCTTT. Protein product: CASSQVGGTNQAFF. The chain uses TRBV4-3 and TRBJ1-1; a possible D gene is TRBD1 (6 bases). The CDR3 spans 14 residues. Trimming removed 1 base at V and 9 bases at J, with 15 bases between. Germline V gives CDR1 LGHNA, CDR2 YSLEER.

CDR3: CASSPPQGPGELFF. CDR3 in DNA: TGTGCCAGCTCACCACCCCAGGGCCCAGGGGAACTGTTTTTT. The chain links TRBV18 to TRBJ1-4; the D gene is possibly TRBD1 (6 bases). Trimming pared 0 bases from V and 12 bases from J, leaving 14 bases between. This CDR3 contains 14 residues. Germline V gene lookup returns CDR1 KGHSH and CDR2 LQKENI.

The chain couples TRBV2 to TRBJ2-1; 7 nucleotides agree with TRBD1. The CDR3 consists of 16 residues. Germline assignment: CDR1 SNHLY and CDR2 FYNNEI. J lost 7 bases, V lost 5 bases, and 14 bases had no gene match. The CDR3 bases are TGTGCCAGCAGTAACGTGGGGTACAGGGGTGTGAATGAGCAGTTCTTC. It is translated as CASSNVGYRGVNEQFF.

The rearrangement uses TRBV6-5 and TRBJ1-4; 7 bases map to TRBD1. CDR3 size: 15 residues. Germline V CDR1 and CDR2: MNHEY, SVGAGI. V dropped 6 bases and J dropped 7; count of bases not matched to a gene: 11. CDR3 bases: TGTGCCAGCAGGGATACAGGGGTCCCAGGTGAAAAACTGTTTTTT. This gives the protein CASRDTGVPGEKLFF.

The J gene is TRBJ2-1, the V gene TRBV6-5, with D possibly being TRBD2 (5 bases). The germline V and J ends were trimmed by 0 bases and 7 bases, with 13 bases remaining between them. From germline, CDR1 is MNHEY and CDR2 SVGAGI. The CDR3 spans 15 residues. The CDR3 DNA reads TGTGCCAGCAGTTACTCGCTAGCTACTCGGAATGAGCAGTTCTTC. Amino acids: CASSYSLATRNEQFF.

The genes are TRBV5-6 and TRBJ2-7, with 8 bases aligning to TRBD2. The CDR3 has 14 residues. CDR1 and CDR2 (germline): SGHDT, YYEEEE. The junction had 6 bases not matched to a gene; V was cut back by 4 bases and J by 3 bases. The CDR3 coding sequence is TGTGCCAGCAGCCGGGGGGGCCGACACTACGAGCAGTACTTC. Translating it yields CASSRGGRHYEQYF. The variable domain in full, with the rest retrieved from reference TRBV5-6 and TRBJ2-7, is DAGVTQSPTHLIKTRGQQVTLRCSPKSGHDTVSWYQQALGQGPQFIFQYYEEEERQRGNFPDRFSGHQFPNYSSELNVNALLLGDSALYLCASSRGGRHYEQYFGPGTRLTVT.

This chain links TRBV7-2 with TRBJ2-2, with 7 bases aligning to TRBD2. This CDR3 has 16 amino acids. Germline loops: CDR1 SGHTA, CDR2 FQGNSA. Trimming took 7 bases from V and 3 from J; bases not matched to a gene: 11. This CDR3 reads CASTSGSGVYTGELFF. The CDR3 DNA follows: TGTGCCAGCACCTCTGGAAGCGGGGTTTACACCGGGGAGCTGTTTTTT.

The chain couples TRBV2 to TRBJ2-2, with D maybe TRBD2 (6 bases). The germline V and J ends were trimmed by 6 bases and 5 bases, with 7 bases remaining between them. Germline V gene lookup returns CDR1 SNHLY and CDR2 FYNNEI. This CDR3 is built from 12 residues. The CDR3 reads CASRGGTGELFF. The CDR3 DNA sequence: TGTGCCAGCAGGGGGGGAACCGGGGAGCTGTTTTTT.

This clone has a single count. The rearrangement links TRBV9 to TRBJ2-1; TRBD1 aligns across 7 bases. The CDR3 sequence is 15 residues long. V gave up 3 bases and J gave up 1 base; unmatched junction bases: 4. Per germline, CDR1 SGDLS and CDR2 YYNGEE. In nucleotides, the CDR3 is TGTGCCAGCAGCGGAAGGACAGGATCCTACAATGAGCAGTTCTTC. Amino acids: CASSGRTGSYNEQFF. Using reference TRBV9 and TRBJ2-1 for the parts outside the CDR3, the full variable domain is DSGVTQTPKHLITATGQRVTLRCSPRSGDLSVYWYQQSLDQGLQFLIQYYNGEERAKGNILERFSAQQFPDLHSELNLSSLELGDSALYFCASSGRTGSYNEQFFGPGTRLTVL.

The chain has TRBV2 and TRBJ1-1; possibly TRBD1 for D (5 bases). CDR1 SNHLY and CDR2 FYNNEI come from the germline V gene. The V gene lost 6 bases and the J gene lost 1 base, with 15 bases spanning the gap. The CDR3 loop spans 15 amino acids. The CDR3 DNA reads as TGTGCCAGCAGCGTAAGGGGATTCTCGAACACTGAAGCTTTCTTT. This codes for CASSVRGFSNTEAFF.

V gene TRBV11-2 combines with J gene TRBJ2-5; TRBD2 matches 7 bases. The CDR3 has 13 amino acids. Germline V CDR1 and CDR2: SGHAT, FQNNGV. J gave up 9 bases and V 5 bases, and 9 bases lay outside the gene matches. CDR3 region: CASSLNPRGAQYF. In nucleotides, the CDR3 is TGTGCCAGCAGCCTAAACCCTCGGGGGGCCCAGTACTTC.

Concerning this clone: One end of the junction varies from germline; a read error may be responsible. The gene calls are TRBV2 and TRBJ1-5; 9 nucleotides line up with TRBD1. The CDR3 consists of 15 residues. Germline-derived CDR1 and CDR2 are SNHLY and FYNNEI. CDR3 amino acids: CASGEDRGEEEPQHF. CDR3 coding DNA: TGTGCCAGCGGTGAGGACAGGGGCGAAGAGGAGCCCCAGCATTTT.

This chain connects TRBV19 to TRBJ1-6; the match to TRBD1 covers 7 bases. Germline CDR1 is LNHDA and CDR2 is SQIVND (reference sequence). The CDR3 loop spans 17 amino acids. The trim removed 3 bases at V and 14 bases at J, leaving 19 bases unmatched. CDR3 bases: TGTGCCAGTAGTATGGCCCTCACACAGGGGCCGGGGGTGGCCCTCCACTTT. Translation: CASSMALTQGPGVALHF.

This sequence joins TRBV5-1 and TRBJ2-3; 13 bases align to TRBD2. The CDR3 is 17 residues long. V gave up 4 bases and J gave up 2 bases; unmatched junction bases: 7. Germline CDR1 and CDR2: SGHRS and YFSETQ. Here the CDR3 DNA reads TGCGCCAGCAGCGGGGGACTAGCGGGGTTAATCACAGATACGCAGTATTTT. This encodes CASSGGLAGLITDTQYF.

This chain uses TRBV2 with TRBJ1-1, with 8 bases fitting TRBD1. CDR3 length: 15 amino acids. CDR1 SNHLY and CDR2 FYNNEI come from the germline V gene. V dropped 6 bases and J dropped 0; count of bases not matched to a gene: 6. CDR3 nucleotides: TGTGCCAGCAGGAAGGACAGGGCTATGAACACTGAAGCTTTCTTT. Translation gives CASRKDRAMNTEAFF.

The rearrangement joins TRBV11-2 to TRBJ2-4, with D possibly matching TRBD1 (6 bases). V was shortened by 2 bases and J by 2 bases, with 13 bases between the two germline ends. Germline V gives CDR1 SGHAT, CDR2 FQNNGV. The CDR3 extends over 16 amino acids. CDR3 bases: TGTGCCAGCAGCTTAAGGGGGTGGGGAACCAAAAACATTCAGTACTTC. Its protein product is CASSLRGWGTKNIQYF.

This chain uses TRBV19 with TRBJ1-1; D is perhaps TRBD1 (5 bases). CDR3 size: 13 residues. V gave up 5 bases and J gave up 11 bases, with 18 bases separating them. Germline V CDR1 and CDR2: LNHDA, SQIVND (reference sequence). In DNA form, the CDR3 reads TGTGCCAGTAGTGCCATCCAGGGTAGTTGGGCTTTCTTT. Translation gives CASSAIQGSWAFF. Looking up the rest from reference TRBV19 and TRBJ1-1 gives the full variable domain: DGGITQSPKYLFRKEGQNVTLSCEQNLNHDAMYWYRQDPGQGLRLIYYSQIVNDFQKGDIAEGYSVSREKKESFPLTVTSAQKNPTAFYLCASSAIQGSWAFFGQGTRLTVV.